The present T cell receptor (beta chain) was sequenced within a study of shared clonotypes between healthy human individuals. Findings and caveats of the study: Shared clonotypes: 4.5% to 5% naive CD4, about 4% naive CD8, roughly 2.2% memory CD4, 0.4% memory CD8.

This clone showed up just once. The antigen is undetermined. Other DNA sequences from this sample encode an identical CDR3 as well. This CDR3 is built from 13 residues. The germline CDR1 and CDR2 sequences are MNHEY and SVGAGI. With 2 bases removed from V and 1 base from J, the gap between germline ends came to 5 bases. The assay ran at deep level. Assay used: immunoSEQ multiplex PCR; TCRdb lists only in-frame clones, some missing. The profile shows roughly 520,000 clones, about 96% of them singletons. This chain connects TRBV6-5 to TRBJ1-1; D not certain. The source is a woman aged 30 to 39 in good health. Sequencing input: naive CD4+ T cells sorted from blood. Subset reported: CD45RA+ positively selected. The chain's CDR3 is CASSYGGNTEAFF. The CDR3 DNA follows: TGTGCCAGCAGTTACGGCGGGAACACTGAAGCTTTCTTT.